This TCR beta chain comes out of a study of GPR56 and killer-like receptors on CD4 memory cells (dated by TCRdb to about 2019). Study-wide context: The study proposed that the stepwise gain of KLRB1, KLRG1, GPR56 and finally KLRF1 marks human CD4+ memory T-cell differentiation and cytokine production potential. The study described its healthy blood donors as age-matched to the liver disease patients, who had a median age of roughly 70 years. General conclusions and limits of the study: TCR repertoire overlap was especially strong between late populations 4 and 5, and population 3 also partly overlapped. Rather than full repertoires, the diversity and similarity analyses used only the 100 most expanded clones in each population. The authors took the finding that clones dominating late populations 4 and 5 were also present in early populations 1 and 2 as evidence for linear differentiation. Clonal frequency started low in the marker-negative population and rose progressively along the proposed pathway, while TCRbeta diversity decreased accordingly.

CDR1 DFQATT and CDR2 SNEGSKA were looked up in the germline V gene (reference sequence). Spanning cysteine to phenylalanine, the CDR3 consists of 18 amino acids. No DNA accompanies this entry. Five KLR/GPR56-defined CD4+ populations were enriched by fluorescence-activated cell sorting before TCRbeta sequencing. To test whether memory differentiation follows a linear pathway, the researchers sequenced TCRbeta repertoires from five CD4+ T-cell subsets, each defined by expression of KLRB1, KLRG1, GPR56 and KLRF1. TCR-sequenced cells came from peripheral blood of healthy control individuals, reported as five donors in the TCRbeta analysis figure. Heparinized peripheral blood was collected, and every sample was processed within one hour of retrieval. To isolate peripheral blood mononuclear cells, blood was diluted 1:2 in PBS and put through Biocoll density gradient centrifugation at room temperature. CD4+ T cells were enriched from freshly isolated PBMCs by magnetic sorting with anti-CD4 MicroBeads before flow sorting. A BD FACSAria II was used to sort CD4+ T cells enriched from PBMCs of healthy donors according to marker expression. For surface staining, the researchers used Miltenyi Biotec antibodies: anti-KLRB1 clone 191B8, anti-KLRF1 clone 4A4.D10 and anti-KLRG1 clone REA261.

Sequencing took place on an Illumina HiSeq 2500. The recombined TCRbeta locus was amplified by a previously published PCR protocol to build sequencing libraries. The paper's processing steps were these. Reads whose average quality score was below 30 were removed, and the reads that remained were processed with IMSEQ. Clonotypes were defined by Vbeta gene, Jbeta gene and CDR3 amino acid sequence. Repertoire overlap between populations was quantified with the Morisita-Horn index computed on the top 100 expanded clones. Renyi diversity profiles calculated on the top 100 expanded clones were used to assess clonal diversity. The reads underwent TCRdb reprocessing, giving one record for each CDR3 protein sequence and no DNA. The V and J calls were determined by TCRdb, not by the authors. The data table for this sample lists almost 3,000 distinct CDR3 sequences. Roughly 3.2% of the sample belongs to the ten largest clones.

Points on this clonotype: The specificity of this receptor is unknown.

The sequence links TRBV20-1 to TRBJ1-4; TCRdb outputs TRBD1, but without DNA this stays unchecked. Sequenced material: memory CD4+ T cells from blood. The sequence was obtained from a human donor in good health. The CDR3 is CSAKWGEGREESNEKLFF.